Listed below are T cell receptor beta chains from one sample, sequenced in a study of cytomegalovirus exposure and HLA in healthy donors. This table comes from immunoSEQ multiplex PCR, and its TCRdb copy is limited to in-frame clones, with some not included. The table shows 150,000 or so clones, with around nine tenths occurring only once. The sequenced sample consisted of PBMCs. Receptor source: a man aged 18-30 years in good health and CMV-seropositive. The CDR3 runs from the conserved cysteine through the conserved F or W. The order of the fields is V gene, CDR3 protein.

V: TRBV4-3; CDR3: CASSQDWLAAYEQYF
V: TRBV7-8; CDR3: CASSPDRANTIYF
V: TRBV11-3; CDR3: CASSLDGGRDYGYTF
V: TRBV7-9; CDR3: CAILGLAQETQYF
V: TRBV7-2; CDR3: CASSLNSGRETQYF
V: TRBV9; CDR3: CASSPRQGSTTDTQYF
V: TRBV7-7; CDR3: CASSLRGPETQYF
V: TRBV27; CDR3: CASSQGGAGELFF
V: TRBV25-1; CDR3: CASSDTGQGDTIYF
V: TRBV4-1; CDR3: CASSQALDSDEQFF
V: TRBV10-3; CDR3: CAISAVTSGPYEQYF
V: TRBV13; CDR3: CASSRGAGGYEQYF
V: TRBV6-1; CDR3: CASSGTIARGELFF
V: TRBV29-1; CDR3: CSVPGQGYEKLFF
V: TRBV28; CDR3: CASSPPEGWVEQYF
V: TRBV7-9; CDR3: CASSLVVGQPQHF
V: TRBV7-9; CDR3: CASSTTGTYEQYF
V: TRBV30; CDR3: CAWSWGGPDTQYF
V: TRBV27; CDR3: CASSPESVSSNYGYTF
V: TRBV9; CDR3: CASSPGEQFF
V: TRBV10-3; CDR3: CAISGVLLEKLFF
V: TRBV6-1; CDR3: CASRDRVGSNQPQHF
V: TRBV1; CDR3: CTSSQSGGTDTQYF
V: TRBV7-9; CDR3: CASTPGGTNYGYTF
V: TRBV15; CDR3: CATSRDILGQGAYEQYF
V: TRBV7-3; CDR3: CASSLIARSGLLAGSTDTQYF
V: TRBV5-5; CDR3: CASSLASGLVAYGYTF
V: TRBV29-1; CDR3: CSVYPTGQGAEAFF
V: TRBV9; CDR3: CASSVAPGGWESYEQYF
V: TRBV30; CDR3: CAWSTGSNQPQHF
V: TRBV5-4; CDR3: CASSQGQGILGTEAFF
V: TRBV2; CDR3: CASRRQGARTEAFF
V: TRBV19; CDR3: CASSWDTSRHSNQPQHF
V: TRBV5-1; CDR3: CASSVVMGQGEGYTF
V: TRBV19; CDR3: CASSFGGGGGETQYF
V: TRBV29-1; CDR3: CSAKKRKTTVQGEAFF
V: TRBV5-6; CDR3: CASSTSIVTSRANVLTF
V: TRBV27; CDR3: CASSTRQPHSGNTIYF
V: TRBV7-2; CDR3: CASSTRGGGRAMLRETQYF
V: TRBV12-5; CDR3: CASAGPGQGTYGYTF
V: TRBV7-9; CDR3: CASRYGTGGSSSGNTIYF
V: TRBV5-4; CDR3: CASSSSGPTSYNEQFF
V: TRBV7-2; CDR3: CASSLGGLAPGETQYF
V: TRBV10-3; CDR3: CAIMQGAQTGELFF
V: TRBV25-1; CDR3: CASSEYYGETQYF
V: TRBV2; CDR3: CASTLDRNNQPQHF
V: TRBV9; CDR3: CASSVHRDGTHEQYF
V: TRBV4-1; CDR3: CASSQVSGFPGGYTF
V: TRBV2; CDR3: CASGGTGRYEQYF
V: TRBV30; CDR3: CAWSGGGNTGELFF
V: TRBV30; CDR3: CAWKGSGVPEQFF
V: TRBV4-2; CDR3: CASSQDLRDFYGYTF
V: TRBV5-1; CDR3: CASSFLAGAGNEQFF
V: TRBV5-6; CDR3: CASSSQGNEQYF